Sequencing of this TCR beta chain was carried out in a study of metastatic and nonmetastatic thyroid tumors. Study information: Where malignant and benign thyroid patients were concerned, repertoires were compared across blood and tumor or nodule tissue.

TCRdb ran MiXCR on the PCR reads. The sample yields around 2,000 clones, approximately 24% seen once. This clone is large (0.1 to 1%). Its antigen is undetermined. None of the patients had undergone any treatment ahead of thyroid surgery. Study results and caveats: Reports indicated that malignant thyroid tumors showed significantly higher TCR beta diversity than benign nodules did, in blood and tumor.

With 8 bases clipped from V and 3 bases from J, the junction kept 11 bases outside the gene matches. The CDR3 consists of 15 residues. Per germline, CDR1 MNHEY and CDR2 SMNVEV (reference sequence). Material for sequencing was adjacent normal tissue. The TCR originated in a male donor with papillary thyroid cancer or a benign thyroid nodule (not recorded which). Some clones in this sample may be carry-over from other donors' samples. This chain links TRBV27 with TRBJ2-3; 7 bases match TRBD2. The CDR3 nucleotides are TGTGCCAGCCTTAAAAGCGGGAAAGAGACAGATACGCAGTATTTT. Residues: CASLKSGKETDTQYF.